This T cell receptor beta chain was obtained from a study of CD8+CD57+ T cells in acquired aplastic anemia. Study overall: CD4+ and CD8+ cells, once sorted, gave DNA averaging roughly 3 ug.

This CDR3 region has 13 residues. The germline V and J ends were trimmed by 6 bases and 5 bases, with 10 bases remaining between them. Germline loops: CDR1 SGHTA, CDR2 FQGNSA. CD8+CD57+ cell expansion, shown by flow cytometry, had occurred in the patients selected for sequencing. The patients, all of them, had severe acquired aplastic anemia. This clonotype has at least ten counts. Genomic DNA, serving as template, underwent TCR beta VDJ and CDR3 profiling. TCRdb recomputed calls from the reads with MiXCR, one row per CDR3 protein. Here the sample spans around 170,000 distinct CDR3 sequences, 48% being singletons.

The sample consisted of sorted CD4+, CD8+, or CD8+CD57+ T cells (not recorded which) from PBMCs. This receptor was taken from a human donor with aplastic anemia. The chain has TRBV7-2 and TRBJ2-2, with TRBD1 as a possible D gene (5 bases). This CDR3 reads CASSSAGTGELFF. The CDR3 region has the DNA TGTGCCAGCAGTTCGGCAGGGACCGGGGAGCTGTTTTTT.